The clone carrying this T cell receptor beta chain was picked up one time. Its specificity is unknown. This specimen comes from a study of cytomegalovirus exposure and HLA in healthy donors. General study findings and limits: Generally TCR sequences proved uncommon, though certain public TCRs appeared in numerous donors. The study put under 200 TCR beta chains on its list as cytomegalovirus-associated.

The data were produced by immunoSEQ multiplex PCR, yet TCRdb's version contains in-frame clones alone and is incomplete. The sample lists 100,000 to 150,000 clones, 85% to 90% occurring once. The CDR3 runs to 12 residues. CDR1 is WSHSY, CDR2 SAAADI, per germline. Trimming took off 7 bases at V and 3 bases at J, with 7 bases between the two ends. The sequencing input was PBMCs. The origin of this receptor is a woman between 18 and 30 years old in good health and CMV-seronegative. The V gene is TRBV10-2, the J gene TRBJ1-5; D unresolved. CDR3 DNA sequence: TGCGCCAGCATGGGCCCCAATCAGCCCCAGCATTTT. The encoded protein is CASMGPNQPQHF.